This record covers a single T cell receptor beta chain. The data belong to a study of OX40 agonist ivuxolimab in advanced cancers. The germline CDR1 and CDR2 sequences are SGHRS and YFSETQ. CDR3 length: 12 residues. J gave up 8 bases and V 1 base, and 2 bases lay outside the gene matches. The table came from immunoSEQ multiplex PCR; TCRdb's copy has only in-frame clones and leaves some out. The sample carries approximately 90,000 clones, roughly nine tenths recorded once. The source was CD4+ or CD8+ T cells sorted from blood, collected in a trial of the OX40 agonist ivuxolimab. The V gene is TRBV5-1, the J gene TRBJ1-1; 7 positions agree with TRBD1. The TCR was taken from an adult with an advanced solid tumor such as melanoma, head and neck, liver or kidney cancer. The CDR3 region is CASSLRGLEAFF. CDR3 nucleotides: TGCGCCAGCAGCTTGAGGGGGCTGGAAGCTTTCTTT.